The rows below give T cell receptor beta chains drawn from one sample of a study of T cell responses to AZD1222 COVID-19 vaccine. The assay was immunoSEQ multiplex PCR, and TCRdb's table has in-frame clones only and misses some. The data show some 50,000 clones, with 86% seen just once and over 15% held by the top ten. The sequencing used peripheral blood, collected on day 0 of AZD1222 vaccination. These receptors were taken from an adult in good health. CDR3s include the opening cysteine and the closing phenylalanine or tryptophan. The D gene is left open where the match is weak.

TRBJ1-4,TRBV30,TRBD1,CAWGRGTGLNEKLFF
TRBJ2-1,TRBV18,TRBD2,CASSPAQTSSHEQFF
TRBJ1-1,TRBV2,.,CASRRANTEAFF
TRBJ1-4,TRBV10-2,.,CASRERWDEKLFF
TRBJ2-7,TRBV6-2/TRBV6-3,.,CASSYSLIVAKQLTTYEQYF
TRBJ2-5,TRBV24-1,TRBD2,CATSDQRTSWETQYF
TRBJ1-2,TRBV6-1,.,CASSEGGHPYGYTF
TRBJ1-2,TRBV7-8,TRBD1,CASSLGTGGKNNYGYTF
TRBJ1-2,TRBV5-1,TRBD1,CASSPGDRGNSNHYGYTF
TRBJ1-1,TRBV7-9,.,CASSFHGVDTEAFF
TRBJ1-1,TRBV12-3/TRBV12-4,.,CASSFTGEAFF
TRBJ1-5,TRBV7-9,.,CASSYNNQPQHF
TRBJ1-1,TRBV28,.,CASSLFAEGWNTEAFF
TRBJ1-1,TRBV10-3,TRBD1,CAISNRGMNTEAFF
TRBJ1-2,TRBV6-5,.,CASSQNSGYTF
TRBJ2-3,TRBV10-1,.,CASSESRLGRQLTDTQYF
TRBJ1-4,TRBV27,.,CASRRRGSANEKLFF
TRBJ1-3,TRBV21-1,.,CASSNDLGQPPSGNTIYF
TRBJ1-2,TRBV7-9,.,CASSLGEGVAWGYTF
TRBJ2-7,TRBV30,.,CAWSVGGEQYF
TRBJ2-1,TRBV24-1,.,CATAQARYNEQFF
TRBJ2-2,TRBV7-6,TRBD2,CASSLSLAANTGELFF
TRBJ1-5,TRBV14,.,CASSQGYWNQPQHF
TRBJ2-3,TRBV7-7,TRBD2,CASSLDFAGGPDTQYF
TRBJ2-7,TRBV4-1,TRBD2,CASSQLSGNEQYF
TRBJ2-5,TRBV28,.,CASNPTPYQETQYF
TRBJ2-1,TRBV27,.,CASSLSSYNEQFF
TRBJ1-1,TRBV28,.,CASTLVGSGNTEAFF
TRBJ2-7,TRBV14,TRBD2,CASSQNTLAGPVF
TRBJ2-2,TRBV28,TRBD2,CASSLWGGSNTGELFF
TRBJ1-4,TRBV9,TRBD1,CASSPGRTGRNEKLFF
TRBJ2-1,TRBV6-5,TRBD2,CASCGSGDNEQFF
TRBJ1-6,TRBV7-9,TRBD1,CASSLEPGGSPLHF
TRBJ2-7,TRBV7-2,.,CASSASGYEQYF
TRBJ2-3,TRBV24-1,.,CATSEPATDTQYF
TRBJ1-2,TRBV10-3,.,CAISVFGENYGYTF
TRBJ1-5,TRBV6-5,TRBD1,CASSSGGISQPQHF
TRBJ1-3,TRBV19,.,CASRGVARSGNTIYF
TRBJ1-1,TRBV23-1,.,CASTSDALNTEAFF
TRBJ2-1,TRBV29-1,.,CSVRLFGTANEQFF
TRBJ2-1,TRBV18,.,CASSPEIYNEQFF
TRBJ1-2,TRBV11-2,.,CASSLETTTRSGYTF
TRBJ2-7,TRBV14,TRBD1,CASSPLTGNTYEQYF
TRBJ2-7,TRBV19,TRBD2,CASAPAPGGRGEQYF
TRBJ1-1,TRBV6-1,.,CASSEVIQNTEAFF
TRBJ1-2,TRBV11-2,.,CASSSSANYGYTF
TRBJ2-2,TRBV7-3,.,CASSPDPNTGELFF
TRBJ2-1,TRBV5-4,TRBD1,CASSLQAGGVYEQFF
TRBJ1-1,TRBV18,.,CASSPRQTNTEAFF
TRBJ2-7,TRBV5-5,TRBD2,CASSWSYGTSKYEQYF
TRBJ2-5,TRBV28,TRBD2,CASSQTLAQETQYF
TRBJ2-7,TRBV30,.,CAWSGGDLGYEQYF